Below, one TCR beta chain is given with its context. The data were taken from a study of PD-L1 blockade in urothelial cancer. Germline V gene lookup returns CDR1 MDHEN and CDR2 SYDVKM. V dropped 8 bases and J dropped 5 bases, with 10 bases sitting between them. CDR3 length: 12 residues. Assay used: immunoSEQ multiplex PCR; TCRdb lists only in-frame clones, some missing. The data contain under 40,000 clones, roughly 88% of them singletons. The sequencing here drew on PBMCs, taken around atezolizumab (anti-PD-L1) treatment. The chain recombines TRBV28 with TRBJ1-5, with D unclear. The source is a man between 60 and 70 years old with urothelial cancer. The CDR3 nucleotides read TGTGCCAGCTTTCGCGTCGATCAGCCCCAGCATTTT. The encoded protein is CASFRVDQPQHF.